The clone carrying this TCR beta chain was detected once. Several immunoSEQ plates held equal portions of the genomic DNA taken from each subset. An approximately 210 ng quantity of DNA, roughly 29,000 T cell genomes, went into the sorted-subset replicate PCRs. Clones were read by immunoSEQ multiplex PCR, and TCRdb kept only the in-frame ones, dropping some. Among hundreds of thousands of clones listed, around 72% were seen once. This specimen comes from a study of shared clonotypes between healthy human individuals. This CDR3 is built from 16 residues. The trim removed 3 bases at V and 0 bases at J, leaving 8 bases unmatched. In germline, CDR1 is SGHRS, CDR2 YFSETQ.

Sequenced input: memory CD4+ T cells sorted from blood. Subset of the sample: CD45RA-negative fraction. The V and J genes are TRBV5-1 and TRBJ2-7, with 8 nucleotides matching TRBD2. The sequence came from a man aged 25 to 40 in good health. The CDR3, as DNA: TGCGCCAGCAGCTACAATAGCGGGATGAGCTCCTACGAGCAGTACTTC. Translation gives CASSYNSGMSSYEQYF.